Below are 30 T cell receptor beta chains sequenced from a single sample in a study of regulatory T cells in long-lasting Graves disease (dated by TCRdb to 2020 to 2022). The time point label for this specimen denotes: newly diagnosed GD, antithyroid drugs for less than 3 months. For both TCR sequencing and RNA sequencing, RNA was extracted from PBMCs using TRIzol. Library generation was performed with multiplex PCR. TCRdb names Illumina HiSeq 4000 as the instrument used. To build TCR beta libraries, CDR3 regions were amplified by Arm-PCR using iRepertoire HTBI primers. TCRdb handled the public reads itself, with Q25 trimming in fastp and clone calling in MiXCR, and kept productive beta chains. Rows merge per CDR3 protein into single entries with the most common DNA and genes. The sample has about 440,000 distinct CDR3 sequences on record, about 17% of them singletons. The ten largest clonotypes hold approximately 12% of the sample.

These same data were also listed under a study on T cells in Graves' hyperthyroidism and ophthalmopathy.

Sequencing used peripheral blood mononuclear cells (PBMCs), obtained at new diagnosis, from a patient treated with antithyroid drugs. The receptor set was obtained from a woman aged 25 to 39 with Graves disease. Donor details come from another sample of the same person, matched by shared clones.

This chain connects TRBV3-1 to TRBJ2-6; D unresolved. The V gene lost 1 base and the J gene lost 0 bases, with 4 bases spanning the gap. There are 15 residues in the CDR3. Germline CDR1 LGHDT, CDR2 YNNKEL (reference sequence). The CDR3 region has the DNA TGTGCCAGCAGCCAAGTAGGCTCTGGGGCCAACGTCCTGACTTTC. Protein sequence: CASSQVGSGANVLTF.

This rearrangement joins TRBV6-5 to TRBJ2-1, with TRBD2 as a possible D gene (5 bases). Trimming removed 4 bases from V and 5 bases from J, with 12 bases in between. The CDR3 sequence is 14 residues long. The V gene's germline CDR1 is MNHEY and CDR2 SVGAGI. Here the CDR3 DNA reads TGTGCCAGCAGTTGGGGAGAAACCAACAATGAGCAGTTCTTC. Encoded protein: CASSWGETNNEQFF.

The chain combines TRBV6-9 with TRBJ2-4, with 9 positions matching TRBD1. V lost 3 bases, J lost 1 base, and 4 bases stayed unmatched. CDR1 and CDR2 from the germline V gene are MNHGY and SVAAGI. The CDR3 is 16 amino acids. The CDR3 sequence is CASSYAQGAAKNIQYF. The DNA of the CDR3 is TGTGCCAGCAGTTACGCACAGGGGGCGGCCAAAAACATTCAGTACTTC.

A few counts support this clonotype. V usage is TRBV4-1 and J usage is TRBJ2-1; tentatively, D is TRBD1 (5 bases). Trimming took off 4 bases at V and 8 bases at J, with 15 bases between the two ends. Germline V gives CDR1 MGHRA, CDR2 YSYEKL. There are 14 residues in the CDR3. CDR3 in amino acids: CASSPKEGEYEQFF. The CDR3 coding sequence is TGCGCCAGCAGCCCAAAAGAAGGGGAATATGAGCAGTTCTTC.

This clonotype was recorded at least ten times. This chain uses TRBV7-3 with TRBJ2-1, with 9 nucleotides matching TRBD2. After removal of 5 bases from V and 7 bases from J, the junction contained 9 bases not matched to a gene. The germline CDR1 and CDR2 sequences are SGHTA and FQGTGA. The length of the CDR3 is 15 residues. The CDR3 DNA follows: TGTGCCAGCAGCCGCGGTCCTAGCGGGGCAAATGAGCAGTTCTTC. It translates to CASSRGPSGANEQFF.

V and J are TRBV19 and TRBJ2-7; TRBD1 agrees at 12 bases. The V segment lost 5 bases and the J segment 5 bases; nucleotides outside the gene matches: 7. This CDR3 is 15 amino acids long. Germline V CDR1 and CDR2: LNHDA, SQIVND (reference sequence). The CDR3 is CASSPGQGAHNEQYF. The CDR3 DNA reads as TGTGCCAGTAGTCCGGGACAGGGGGCGCACAACGAGCAGTACTTC.

The V and J genes are TRBV30 and TRBJ2-7; D gene uncertain. Germline V gene sequence: CDR1 GTSNPN, CDR2 SVGIG (reference sequence). This CDR3 is 12 amino acids long. With 4 bases removed from V and 5 bases from J, the gap between germline ends came to 12 bases. The CDR3 region is CAWNWGTDEQYF. The CDR3, as DNA: TGTGCCTGGAACTGGGGTACCGACGAGCAGTACTTC.

This clonotype was found once. The chain combines TRBV19 with TRBJ2-7; D might be TRBD2 (6 bases). The ends were cut back, 9 bases at V and 0 bases at J, with 12 bases in the middle. CDR1 and CDR2 from the germline V gene are LNHDA and SQIVND (reference sequence). The CDR3 loop spans 13 amino acids. The CDR3 DNA follows: TGTGCCAGCGGTAGCGGAAGCTCCTACGAGCAGTACTTC. As protein: CASGSGSSYEQYF.

This clonotype was seen only a few times. The genes are TRBV6-2 or TRBV6-3 and TRBJ2-1, with 8 bases fitting TRBD1. The V and J ends lost 1 base and 8 bases, in that order; junction bases with no gene match: 7. The CDR3 runs to 15 residues. CDR1 and CDR2 from the germline V gene are MNHEY and SVGEGT. CDR3 in DNA: TGTGCCAGCAGTTACTACCGGGACAGGTCAGATGAGCAGTTCTTC. Translating gives CASSYYRDRSDEQFF.

In this sample, this clonotype turned up many times. Since no conserved phenylalanine or tryptophan closes the CDR3, a read error is the likely cause. The chain combines TRBV12-3 or TRBV12-4 with TRBJ2-1; TRBD2 might be the D (6 bases). The CDR3 runs 17 residues. V gave up 2 bases and J gave up 1 base, with 15 bases separating them. CDR3 sequence: CASSLSMLAASYNEQFL. CDR3 DNA sequence: TGTGCCAGCAGTTTAAGTATGTTAGCGGCTTCCTACAATGAGCAGTTCCTC.

The chain employs TRBV19 and TRBJ1-1; D remains ambiguous. Trimming cost V 3 bases and J 6 bases, with 11 bases left between them. This CDR3 comprises 13 residues. Germline values: CDR1 LNHDA, CDR2 SQIVND (reference sequence). CDR3 in amino acids: CASSISGLAEAFF. CDR3 bases: TGTGCCAGTAGTATTTCGGGTCTAGCTGAAGCTTTCTTT.

At least ten counts were recorded for this clonotype. The chain links TRBV4-1 to TRBJ1-2; D is uncertain. The ends were cut back, 1 base at V and 4 bases at J, with 10 bases in the middle. The CDR3 is made up of 14 amino acids. Germline CDR1 is MGHRA and CDR2 is YSYEKL. The CDR3 DNA follows: TGCGCCAGCAGCCAAGTGGTGGGAGGCTATGGCTACACCTTC. This translates into CASSQVVGGYGYTF.

This CDR3 reads CASRGMRQGYNSPLHF. DNA for the CDR3: TGTGCCAGCAGGGGGATGCGACAGGGGTATAATTCACCCCTCCACTTT. This rearrangement joins TRBV11-2 to TRBJ1-6; TRBD1 matches at 8 bases. In germline, CDR1 is SGHAT, CDR2 FQNNGV. The CDR3 totals 16 residues. The ends lost 6 bases at V and 4 bases at J; junction bases unmatched: 8. The entire variable domain, with the rest obtained from reference TRBV11-2 and TRBJ1-6, is as follows: EAGVAQSPRYKIIEKRQSVAFWCNPISGHATLYWYQQILGQGPKLLIQFQNNGVVDDSQLPKDRFSAERLKGVDSTLKIQPAKLEDSAVYLCASRGMRQGYNSPLHFGNGTRLTVT.

The V gene is TRBV20-1, the J gene TRBJ2-2; D ambiguous. This CDR3 has 13 residues. CDR1 is DFQATT, CDR2 SNEGSKA, per germline (reference sequence). Deletions cut 5 bases from V and 1 base from J, with 8 bases between. Here the CDR3 DNA reads TGCAGTGCTCCTCAAGTGAACACCGGGGAGCTGTTTTTT. This codes for CSAPQVNTGELFF.

This clonotype was observed at least ten times. The V and J genes are TRBV6-2 or TRBV6-3 and TRBJ1-1; D may be TRBD1 (5 bases). The CDR3 contains 14 residues. Germline V gene sequence: CDR1 MNHEY, CDR2 SVGEGT. Trimming shortened V by 6 bases and J by 4 bases, and 15 bases separated the two germline ends. The CDR3: CASSMTVVSTEAFF. In DNA, the CDR3 is TGTGCCAGCAGCATGACAGTCGTGAGCACTGAAGCTTTCTTT.

This clonotype was counted ten times or more. The chain joins TRBV5-4 to TRBJ2-5; D unresolved. Germline V CDR1 and CDR2: SGHNT, YYREEE (reference sequence). The CDR3 covers 14 residues. Trimming removed 2 bases from V and 5 bases from J, with 13 bases in between. The DNA of the CDR3 is TGTGCCAGCAGCTTATCCATCCTCGGGGAGACCCAGTACTTC. It translates to CASSLSILGETQYF.

The V gene is TRBV7-2, the J gene TRBJ1-2, with D uncertain. V gave up 2 bases and J gave up 7 bases, with 14 bases separating them. Per germline, CDR1 SGHTA and CDR2 FQGNSA. CDR3 length: 14 amino acids. CDR3: CASSLRTVLSGYTF. CDR3 bases: TGTGCCAGCAGCTTAAGAACGGTGCTATCTGGCTACACCTTC.

This clonotype appeared many times. The rearrangement uses TRBV11-2 and TRBJ2-5; 13 nucleotides line up with TRBD2. The germline V gene has CDR1 SGHAT and CDR2 FQNNGV. The J segment lost 0 bases and the V segment lost 6 bases, leaving 7 bases of the junction unmatched. CDR3 size: 17 residues. Here the CDR3 reads CASSPGTSGMYQETQYF. In DNA, the CDR3 is TGTGCCAGCAGTCCCGGGACTAGCGGGATGTACCAAGAGACCCAGTACTTC.

This clonotype was seen at least ten times. The chain recombines TRBV20-1 with TRBJ2-3, with TRBD2 identical over 14 bases. CDR1 DFQATT and CDR2 SNEGSKA come from the germline V gene (reference sequence). With 1 base clipped from V and 0 bases from J, the junction kept 15 bases outside the gene matches. This CDR3 spans 21 amino acids. CDR3 sequence: CSARAIPGLAGGWGSTDTQYF. The CDR3 DNA reads as TGCAGTGCTAGAGCGATACCCGGACTAGCGGGAGGCTGGGGGAGCACAGATACGCAGTATTTT.

This clonotype appeared once. CDR3 sequence (DNA): TGTGCCAGCAGTGAACAGATCGGCTATGGCTACACCTTC. Translation gives CASSEQIGYGYTF. V and J are TRBV27 and TRBJ1-2, with no clear D. Germline V gives CDR1 MNHEY, CDR2 SMNVEV (reference sequence). V lost 5 bases to trimming and J lost 4 bases, with 11 bases between them. The CDR3 has 13 amino acids.

Comments on this clonotype: A much larger clone is a single base away; this may be a read error. The chain has TRBV5-6 and TRBJ1-1; D is unclear. Germline loops: CDR1 SGHDT, CDR2 YYEEEE. Trimming cost V 4 bases and J 6 bases, with 16 bases left between them. The CDR3 is 14 amino acids. CDR3 sequence (DNA): TGTGCCAGCAGCCCCCGGGGAGGAAACGCTGAAGCTTTCTTT. Translated, it gives CASSPRGGNAEAFF.

The gene calls are TRBV14 and TRBJ2-7, with D perhaps being TRBD1 or TRBD2 (5 bases each). This CDR3 comprises 14 residues. Trimming left V 4 bases short and J 1 base short, with 11 bases between. Looked up from germline, CDR1 is SGHDN and CDR2 is FVKESK. CDR3 sequence reads: CASSRLGRSYEQYF. The CDR3 nucleotides read TGTGCCAGCAGCCGTCTGGGACGGTCCTACGAGCAGTACTTC.

Ten or more counts support this clonotype. The V gene is TRBV18, the J gene TRBJ1-2, with D perhaps matching TRBD1 (5 bases). In germline, CDR1 is KGHSH, CDR2 LQKENI. This CDR3 region has 14 residues. V lost 8 bases and J 4 bases, leaving 17 bases between the germline ends. The CDR3 sequence: CASSPNRDSYGYTF. The CDR3 DNA is TGTGCCAGCAGTCCTAACCGAGACAGCTATGGCTACACCTTC.

This clonotype occurred a few times. This chain joins TRBV10-1 and TRBJ2-1, with D perhaps being TRBD1 or TRBD2 (5 bases each). The germline V and J ends were trimmed by 8 bases and 7 bases, with 15 bases remaining between them. Germline V CDR1 and CDR2: WNHNN, SYGVQD (reference sequence). This CDR3 comprises 13 residues. The CDR3, as DNA: TGCGCCAGCTCTTGGGGGACGGGAAATGAGCAGTTCTTC. Protein sequence: CASSWGTGNEQFF.

This clonotype was counted ten times or more. This sequence joins TRBV7-2 and TRBJ2-1; 7 bases map to TRBD2. Germline V lookup: CDR1 SGHTA, CDR2 FQGNSA. The trim removed 0 bases at V and 8 bases at J, leaving 10 bases unmatched. The CDR3 is 16 residues long. CDR3 sequence reads: CASSLALGGSGDEQFF. CDR3 nucleotides: TGTGCCAGCAGCTTAGCGCTGGGCGGGAGCGGCGATGAGCAGTTCTTC. Based on the CDR3 plus reference TRBV7-2 and TRBJ2-1, the full variable domain is GAGVSQSPSNKVTEKGKDVELRCDPISGHTALYWYRQSLGQGLEFLIYFQGNSAPDKSGLPSDRFSAERTGGSVSTLTIQRTQQEDSAVYLCASSLALGGSGDEQFFGPGTRLTVL.

There are many counts of this clonotype. The chain recombines TRBV3-1 with TRBJ2-7; 11 bases are a match to TRBD1. Germline values: CDR1 LGHDT, CDR2 YNNKEL (reference sequence). The CDR3 contains 16 residues. V dropped 5 bases and J dropped 6; count of bases not matched to a gene: 12. The CDR3 coding sequence is TGTGCCAGCAGCGGACGTGGGGACAGGGGGTCTCTCGAGCAGTACTTC. It specifies CASSGRGDRGSLEQYF.

In its sample, this clonotype was seen many times. The CDR3 DNA sequence: TGTGCCAGCAGCCACAGGACAGGGCCAGATACGCAGTATTTT. Translating gives CASSHRTGPDTQYF. The genes are TRBV11-3 and TRBJ2-3; 8 bases line up with TRBD1. The CDR3 extends over 14 amino acids. Germline CDR1 is SGHNT and CDR2 is YENEEA. V shed 5 bases and J 4 bases; nucleotides not matched to a gene: 5.

This clonotype was counted between two and nine times. The V and J genes are TRBV15 and TRBJ2-1, with 12 bases identical to TRBD2. Germline V lookup: CDR1 LNHNV, CDR2 YYDKDF (reference sequence). Losses at the gene ends were 0 bases for V and 2 bases for J; bases not matched to a gene: 8. CDR3 size: 19 residues. CDR3 in amino acids: CATSRDRSRLAGAYNEQFF. The CDR3 nucleotides are TGTGCCACCAGCAGAGATCGGTCCCGACTAGCGGGAGCCTACAATGAGCAGTTCTTC.

There are many counts of this clonotype. The CDR3 coding sequence is TGTGCCAGCAGTGCCCGGGGGACCTCCTACGAGCAGTACTTC. It codes for CASSARGTSYEQYF. V gene TRBV6-1 combines with J gene TRBJ2-7; possibly TRBD2 for D (6 bases). There are 14 residues in the CDR3. Germline CDR1 is MNHNS and CDR2 is SASEGT. Deletions cut 4 bases from V and 0 bases from J, with 10 bases between.

This clonotype turned up a few times. The V and J genes are TRBV27 and TRBJ1-2; 9 nucleotides align to TRBD1. This CDR3 has 13 amino acids. CDR1 is MNHEY, CDR2 SMNVEV, per germline (reference sequence). Trimming at V came to 5 bases and at J to 9 bases, leaving 7 bases not matched to a gene. CDR3 coding DNA: TGTGCCAGCAGTATCCCGGGACAGGGTCGCTACACCTTC. It specifies CASSIPGQGRYTF.